This TCR beta chain was sequenced for a study of beta chain features in type 1 diabetes. Expressed TCRB transcripts were sequenced after all isolated RNA was converted to cDNA. About 3.7 million reads per sample were averaged for naive, central memory and regulatory samples. Profiled with immunoSEQ multiplex PCR; TCRdb holds only in-frame clones, not every one. The sample contains 150,000 to 160,000 clones, over 8.5% of which appear only once. This clone was found many times. The sample was central memory CD4+ T cells from blood. This receptor was obtained from a man aged 18 to 30 in good health.

CDR3 protein: CASSKGTPRGTDTQYF. CDR3 bases: TGTGCCAGCTCGAAGGGAACACCTCGGGGCACAGATACGCAGTATTTT. The chain links TRBV18 to TRBJ2-3, with no clear D. Germline CDR1 is KGHSH and CDR2 is LQKENI. V dropped 6 bases and J dropped 1 base, with 17 bases sitting between them. This CDR3 has 16 amino acids.